The 5 T cell receptor beta chains given below trace back to one sample, sequenced in a study of cytomegalovirus exposure and HLA in healthy donors. Use of 60 Vbeta and 13 Jbeta primers characterized the PCR. Repertoires were generated with immunoSEQ multiplex PCR, while TCRdb's copy carries only in-frame clones and drops some. The sample shows 150,000 to 200,000 clones, approximately 80% of them seen only once. Material for sequencing was PBMCs. All receptors come from a man between 25 and 39 years old in good health and CMV-seronegative.

The chain combines TRBV30 with TRBJ2-5; TRBD1 matches at 10 bases. This CDR3 has 12 residues. With V trimmed by 4 bases and J by 12 bases, 8 bases remained unmatched. Germline-derived CDR1 and CDR2 are GTSNPN and SVGIG (reference sequence). CDR3 residues: CAWTPGQGPEYF. CDR3 DNA: TGTGCCTGGACACCGGGACAGGGGCCCGAGTACTTC. The full variable domain, in which reference TRBV30 and TRBJ2-5 provide the parts outside the CDR3, is SQTIHQWPATLVQPVGSPLSLECTVEGTSNPNLYWYRQAAGRGLQLLFYSVGIGQISSEVPQNLSASRPQDRQFILSSKKLLLSDSGFYLCAWTPGQGPEYFGPGTRLLVL.

The chain joins TRBV27 to TRBJ2-1; 9 bases align to TRBD2. The CDR3 totals 17 residues. J lost 3 bases, V lost 2 bases, and 8 bases had no gene match. CDR1 is MNHEY, CDR2 SMNVEV, per germline (reference sequence). The CDR3, as DNA: TGTGCCAGCAGTTTAGTGAGGCGTAGCGGGAGCTACAATGAGCAGTTCTTC. As protein: CASSLVRRSGSYNEQFF.

V gene TRBV6-5 combines with J gene TRBJ2-7; TRBD1 agrees at 9 bases. J lost 11 bases, V lost 7 bases, and 9 bases had no gene match. The CDR3 runs 12 residues. In germline, CDR1 is MNHEY, CDR2 SVGAGI. CDR3 protein: CASTSDRGLEYF. The CDR3 bases are TGTGCCAGCACCTCGGACAGGGGATTAGAGTACTTC.

This clone was picked up a small number of times. This chain uses TRBV6-5 with TRBJ2-2; possible D gene TRBD1, 6 bases. The CDR3 loop spans 14 amino acids. With 4 bases removed from V and 1 base from J, the gap between germline ends came to 7 bases. Germline CDR1 and CDR2: MNHEY and SVGAGI. The CDR3 reads CASSSRGNTGELFF. The CDR3 bases are TGTGCCAGCAGTTCCAGGGGGAACACCGGGGAGCTGTTTTTT.

This clone has a single count. The chain joins TRBV11-2 to TRBJ1-4; D gene ambiguous. Germline CDR1 SGHAT, CDR2 FQNNGV. The CDR3 loop spans 15 amino acids. V was clipped by 1 base and J by 7 bases, with 13 bases between them. The CDR3 bases are TGTGCCAGCAGCTTAGCGGGAGGGAGTCGTGAAAAACTGTTTTTT. The encoded protein is CASSLAGGSREKLFF.